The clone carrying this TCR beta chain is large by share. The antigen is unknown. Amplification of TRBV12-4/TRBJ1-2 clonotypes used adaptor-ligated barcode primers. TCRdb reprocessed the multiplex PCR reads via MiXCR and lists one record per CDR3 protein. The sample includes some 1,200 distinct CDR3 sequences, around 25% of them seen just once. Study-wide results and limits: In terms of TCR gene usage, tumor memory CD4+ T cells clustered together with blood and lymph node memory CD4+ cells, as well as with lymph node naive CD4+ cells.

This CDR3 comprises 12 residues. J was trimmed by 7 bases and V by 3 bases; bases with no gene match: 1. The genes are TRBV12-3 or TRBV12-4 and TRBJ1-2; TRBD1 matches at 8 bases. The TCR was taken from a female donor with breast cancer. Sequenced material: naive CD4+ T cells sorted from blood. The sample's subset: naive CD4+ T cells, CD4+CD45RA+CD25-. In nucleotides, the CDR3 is TGTGCCAGCAGTTTCGGGACAGGTGGCTACACCTTC. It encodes CASSFGTGGYTF.